This T cell receptor beta chain was documented in a study of CD8 T cells in ankylosing spondylitis. V gave up 4 bases and J gave up 4 bases, with 20 bases separating them. Germline V gene sequence: CDR1 SGHVS, CDR2 FQNEAQ. CDR3 length equals 16 residues. This clonotype was counted a few times. TCRdb ran MiXCR on the 5' RACE reads and lists one entry per CDR3 protein. This table holds 380,000 or so distinct CDR3 sequences, around 20% found once. J is TRBJ2-7 and V is TRBV7-8; D perhaps matches TRBD1 (7 bases). The clonotype was recovered from a male donor with ankylosing spondylitis or in good health (not recorded which). The sequencing input was blood, either unsorted or a sorted T cell fraction (not recorded which). The CDR3 region is CASSYNGGTASYEQYF. CDR3 bases: TGTGCCAGCAGCTATAATGGGGGGACAGCCTCTTACGAGCAGTACTTC. Full variable domain (missing parts from reference TRBV7-8 and TRBJ2-7): GAGVSQSPRYKVAKRGQDVALRCDPISGHVSLFWYQQALGQGPEFLTYFQNEAQLDKSGLPSDRFFAERPEGSVSTLKIQRTQQEDSAVYLCASSYNGGTASYEQYFGPGTRLTVT.